This TCR beta chain came from a study of shared clonotypes between healthy human individuals. Germline V lookup: CDR1 MNHNS, CDR2 SASEGT. This CDR3 contains 17 residues. V dropped 2 bases and J dropped 0 bases, with 16 bases sitting between them. Clones were sequenced by immunoSEQ multiplex PCR, and TCRdb holds only the in-frame ones, with some missing. The table lists approximately 2,300,000 clones, 85% to 95% of them singletons. The source of this sequence is a man between 18 and 29 years old in good health. Some clones in this sample may be carry-over from other donors' samples. This chain links TRBV6-1 with TRBJ2-5; D is possibly TRBD1 (6 bases). Sample: naive CD4+ T cells from PBMCs. Subset denoted: CD45RA+ positively selected. Written as DNA, the CDR3 is TGTGCCAGCAGTGAACGATGGGGACATTTGTACCAAGAGACCCAGTACTTC. It codes for CASSERWGHLYQETQYF.